Each of the 19 T cell receptor beta chains below was sequenced from the same sample in a study of metastatic and nonmetastatic thyroid tumors. TCRdb redid the clone calls on the PCR reads using MiXCR. The sample shows around 15,000 clones, 23% of them seen only once. Each patient came to thyroid surgery without any prior treatment (of any kind). Source material: tumor tissue. All receptors come from a female donor with papillary thyroid cancer or a benign thyroid nodule (not recorded which). Some clones in this sample may be carry-over from other donors' samples.

This chain uses TRBV4-2 with TRBJ2-1, with D possibly matching TRBD1 (6 bases). The CDR3 is made up of 16 amino acids. The germline gives CDR1 LGHNA, CDR2 YNFKEQ. V was trimmed by 0 bases and J by 1 base, leaving 10 bases between them. CDR3 loop: CASSQDGGWSYNEQFF. CDR3 DNA: TGTGCCAGCAGCCAAGATGGGGGCTGGTCCTACAATGAGCAGTTCTTC.

This clone was observed a few times. The gene calls are TRBV27 and TRBJ2-2; D is unclear. Germline CDR1 is MNHEY and CDR2 is SMNVEV (reference sequence). CDR3 length: 13 amino acids. Deletions cut 3 bases from V and 5 bases from J, with 7 bases between. The CDR3 region is CASSFTFTGELFF. Here the CDR3 DNA reads TGTGCCAGCAGTTTCACATTTACCGGGGAGCTGTTTTTT.

This clone showed up many times. The chain joins TRBV6-6 to TRBJ2-3; D perhaps matches TRBD2 (5 bases). V dropped 3 bases and J dropped 0 bases, with 19 bases sitting between them. Germline CDR1 MNHNY, CDR2 SVGAGI (reference sequence). There are 18 residues in the CDR3. For the CDR3, the DNA is TGTGCCAGCAGTTATTCCGGGAACCCTTGGGGTAGCACAGATACGCAGTATTTT. This codes for CASSYSGNPWGSTDTQYF.

The table lists this clone with a few counts. The V call is TRBV15, the J call TRBJ2-3; TRBD1 matches 8 bases. Trimming cost V 1 base and J 4 bases; bases outside gene matches: 7. Germline V gene data show CDR1 as LNHNV and CDR2 as YYDKDF (reference sequence). This CDR3 has 16 amino acids. CDR3 protein: CATSRAGQGAADTQYF. The CDR3 DNA follows: TGTGCCACCAGCAGAGCGGGGCAGGGGGCTGCAGATACGCAGTATTTT.

This clone has a handful of counts. This rearrangement joins TRBV12-3 or TRBV12-4 to TRBJ1-6, with a tentative D call TRBD1 (5 bases). The V gene lost 4 bases and the J gene lost 10 bases, with 14 bases spanning the gap. The CDR3 runs to 14 residues. This CDR3 reads CASSSHAWGSPLHF. The CDR3, as DNA: TGTGCCAGCAGTTCCCATGCATGGGGGTCACCCCTCCACTTT.

By sample share, this clone is medium-sized. V and J are TRBV30 and TRBJ1-5; D ambiguous. V lost 3 bases, J lost 0 bases, and 6 bases lay in between. Germline V gene lookup returns CDR1 GTSNPN and CDR2 SVGIG (reference sequence). The CDR3 consists of 13 residues. CDR3 nucleotides: TGTGCCTGGAGACAATATAGCAATCAGCCCCAGCATTTT. Protein sequence: CAWRQYSNQPQHF.

This clone was observed a few times. This chain links TRBV27 with TRBJ2-2; D ambiguous. The germline V gene has CDR1 MNHEY and CDR2 SMNVEV (reference sequence). This CDR3 is 12 amino acids long. V dropped 7 bases and J dropped 11 bases, with 14 bases sitting between them. Here the CDR3 DNA reads TGTGCCAGCACCGCACCCACCGTTGAGCTGTTTTTT. Its translation: CASTAPTVELFF.

This clone was seen at least ten times. This chain connects TRBV7-9 to TRBJ1-2; D call uncertain. In germline, CDR1 is SEHNR, CDR2 FQNEAQ (reference sequence). The CDR3 loop spans 12 amino acids. The V end lost 5 bases, the J end lost 2 bases, and 6 bases lay between the germline ends. The CDR3 loop is CASSRENYGYTF. CDR3 nucleotides: TGTGCCAGCAGCAGAGAAAACTATGGCTACACCTTC.

This clone has a count of ten or more. The chain recombines TRBV7-8 with TRBJ1-6; D is undetermined. The CDR3 runs to 17 residues. V lost 0 bases and J 6 bases, leaving 15 bases between the germline ends. CDR1 SGHVS and CDR2 FQNEAQ come from the germline V gene. In DNA form, the CDR3 reads TGTGCCAGCAGCTTAGCAGTGGTCCCTACGATTAATTCACCCCTCCACTTT. It yields the protein CASSLAVVPTINSPLHF.

This clone is categorized as medium-sized (0.01 to 0.1%). CDR3 residues: CASSEYRLLPGDTQYF. The CDR3 DNA reads TGTGCCAGCAGTGAATACCGACTATTACCGGGAGATACGCAGTATTTT. The V call is TRBV6-1, the J call TRBJ2-3; tentatively, D is TRBD2 (5 bases). The CDR3 covers 16 residues. V dropped 2 bases and J dropped 5 bases, with 17 bases sitting between them. CDR1 and CDR2 from the germline V gene are MNHNS and SASEGT.

This clone has a count of ten or more. This chain links TRBV27 with TRBJ2-7; unclear D gene. Germline-derived CDR1 and CDR2 are MNHEY and SMNVEV (reference sequence). Trimming stripped 3 bases from V and 0 bases from J, with 9 bases between. The CDR3 sequence is 14 residues long. In DNA form, the CDR3 reads TGTGCCAGCAGTTTTGGACGTAGCTCCTACGAGCAGTACTTC. Its protein is CASSFGRSSYEQYF.

This clone ranks as medium-sized. The genes are TRBV7-2 and TRBJ2-1; a weak D match, TRBD1 (5 bases). The germline V and J ends were trimmed by 1 base and 3 bases, with 16 bases remaining between them. The CDR3 extends over 17 amino acids. Germline loops: CDR1 SGHTA, CDR2 FQGNSA. DNA of the CDR3: TGTGCCAGCAGCTTAGTGGGGCTCGGAGACGTCTACAATGAGCAGTTCTTC. It is translated as CASSLVGLGDVYNEQFF.

A few counts support this clone. The CDR3 DNA follows: TGTGCCAGCAGTGACTCGTTTAACACCGGGGAGCTGTTTTTT. Protein: CASSDSFNTGELFF. The chain couples TRBV6-4 to TRBJ2-2; D remains ambiguous. V gave up 0 bases and J gave up 2 bases, with 4 bases separating them. The V gene's germline CDR1 is MRHNA and CDR2 SNTAGT. CDR3 length: 14 residues.

This clone has only a few counts. In DNA, the CDR3 is TGTGCCAGCAGCTTAAACGATGAGCAGTTCTTC. Translated, it gives CASSLNDEQFF. The chain recombines TRBV7-3 with TRBJ2-1; no clear D. V was shortened by 1 base and J by 8 bases, with 3 bases between the two germline ends. Per germline, CDR1 SGHTA and CDR2 FQGTGA. The CDR3 has 11 amino acids.

Only a few counts were recorded for this clone. The chain has TRBV20-1 and TRBJ1-4; 7 nucleotides line up with TRBD1. This CDR3 region has 13 residues. The junction had 3 bases not matched to a gene; V was cut back by 0 bases and J by 8 bases. CDR1 and CDR2 (germline): DFQATT, SNEGSKA (reference sequence). The CDR3 sequence: CSARDEDREKLFF. CDR3 in DNA: TGCAGTGCTAGAGATGAGGACAGGGAAAAACTGTTTTTT.

The chain joins TRBV5-6 to TRBJ2-3; D is perhaps TRBD1 or TRBD2 (5 bases each). Trimming took off 0 bases at V and 7 bases at J, with 15 bases between the two ends. The CDR3 has 15 amino acids. Germline V lookup: CDR1 SGHDT, CDR2 YYEEEE. This CDR3 is CASSLGGWQGYTQYF. CDR3 DNA sequence: TGTGCCAGCAGCTTGGGGGGGTGGCAAGGCTATACGCAGTATTTT.

The V gene is TRBV9, the J gene TRBJ2-2; 8 nucleotides line up with TRBD1. V shed 0 bases and J 5 bases; nucleotides not matched to a gene: 12. The CDR3 length is 18 residues. Germline values: CDR1 SGDLS, CDR2 YYNGEE. In nucleotides, the CDR3 is TGTGCCAGCAGCGTAGGGTTGGGGCAGGGGGCAAGGACCGGGGAGCTGTTTTTT. Protein product: CASSVGLGQGARTGELFF.

This clone showed up many times. The genes are TRBV15 and TRBJ1-1; tentative D call: TRBD1 (6 bases). From germline, CDR1 is LNHNV and CDR2 YYDKDF (reference sequence). This CDR3 is built from 15 residues. V lost 5 bases to trimming and J lost 5 bases, with 18 bases between them. This chain's CDR3 is CATSSSLRGRTEAFF. The CDR3 DNA follows: TGTGCCACCAGCTCAAGCCTCAGGGGAAGGACTGAAGCTTTCTTT.

Concerning this clone: The CDR3 does not close with the conserved phenylalanine or tryptophan, likely indicating a read error. Because the CDR3's place on the DNA is in doubt, the DNA is left out and the CDR3 is given as listed by TCRdb. The V call is TRBV7-9, the J call TRBJ2-2; the table's TRBD2 call for D was not verified on the DNA. The germline CDR1 and CDR2 sequences are SEHNR and FQNEAQ (reference sequence). The CDR3 spans 9 amino acids, including both terminal residues. The CDR3: CASSLLEGG.